Presented here are 32 T cell receptor beta chains from one specimen sequenced in a study of OX40 agonist ivuxolimab in advanced cancers. Assay: immunoSEQ multiplex PCR; the TCRdb copy retains only in-frame clones and omits some. The sample records some 140,000 clones, 90% to 95% being singletons. Sequenced here: CD4+ or CD8+ T cells sorted from blood, sampled in a trial of the OX40 agonist ivuxolimab. The origin of the receptors is an adult with an advanced solid tumor such as melanoma, head and neck, liver or kidney cancer.

CDR3 loop: CASSLRSSGNTIYF. The CDR3 DNA follows: TGTGCCAGCAGCCTGAGGAGCTCTGGAAACACCATATATTTT. The rearrangement links TRBV7-8 to TRBJ1-3, with D hard to call. V lost 5 bases and J lost 0, with 8 bases in between. The CDR3 sequence is 14 residues long. Germline V lookup: CDR1 SGHVS, CDR2 FQNEAQ.

This clone has a single count. This chain uses TRBV7-2 with TRBJ1-1; no clear D. The CDR3 loop spans 14 amino acids. The germline gives CDR1 SGHTA, CDR2 FQGNSA. V was shortened by 6 bases and J by 4 bases, with 15 bases between the two germline ends. CDR3 in amino acids: CASSLRGSSTEAFF. CDR3 in DNA: TGTGCCAGCAGTCTGCGCGGGTCCTCCACTGAAGCTTTCTTT.

V gene TRBV2 combines with J gene TRBJ2-6; either TRBD1 or TRBD2 may fit D (5 bases each). CDR1 SNHLY and CDR2 FYNNEI come from the germline V gene. The V and J ends lost 7 bases and 3 bases respectively, with 19 bases between them. CDR3 length: 17 residues. The CDR3 sequence is CASNGRDGGRGANVLTF. Written as DNA, the CDR3 is TGTGCCAGCAACGGCCGGGACGGAGGTCGTGGGGCCAACGTCCTGACTTTC. Filled out from reference TRBV2 and TRBJ2-6, the complete variable domain reads EPEVTQTPSHQVTQMGQEVILRCVPISNHLYFYWYRQILGQKVEFLVSFYNNEISEKSEIFDDQFSVERPDGSNFTLKIRSTKLEDSAMYFCASNGRDGGRGANVLTFGAGSRLTVL.

The genes are TRBV12-5 and TRBJ1-5; TRBD1 matches 9 bases. Germline CDR1 reads LGHNT; CDR2 reads FRNRAP. The V segment lost 6 bases and the J segment 6 bases; nucleotides outside the gene matches: 9. The CDR3 extends over 15 amino acids. In nucleotides, the CDR3 is TGTGCTAGTGGGCTCGGACAGGGGTCGGCTCAGCCCCAGCATTTT. Translating it yields CASGLGQGSAQPQHF.

The V and J genes are TRBV11-2 and TRBJ2-3; TRBD1 or TRBD2 may be the D gene (6 bases each). This CDR3 is built from 15 residues. V was pared by 8 bases and J by 0 bases, with 15 bases between. From germline, CDR1 is SGHAT and CDR2 FQNNGV. The chain's CDR3 is CASRGQFSSTDTQYF. The CDR3 DNA sequence: TGTGCCAGCCGGGGGCAGTTCTCTAGCACAGATACGCAGTATTTT.

The CDR3 DNA reads TGTGCCAGCTCACCACGTCAGGGGGCTCAAGAGACCCAGTACTTC. Amino acids: CASSPRQGAQETQYF. This sequence joins TRBV18 and TRBJ2-5, with 8 bases aligning to TRBD1. V shed 1 base, J shed 2 bases, and the junction held 3 bases outside the gene matches. CDR1 and CDR2 from the germline V gene are KGHSH and LQKENI. CDR3 length: 15 residues.

The chain combines TRBV18 with TRBJ2-7; D gene ambiguous. The CDR3 is made up of 14 amino acids. Trimming shortened V by 4 bases and J by 4 bases, and 14 bases separated the two germline ends. CDR1 is KGHSH, CDR2 LQKENI, per germline. CDR3 residues: CASSLDDGSYEQYF. CDR3 nucleotides: TGTGCCAGCTCACTAGATGACGGCTCGTACGAGCAGTACTTC.

The rearrangement joins TRBV7-2 to TRBJ2-7; TRBD2 matches 8 bases. The V gene end was trimmed by 5 bases and the J gene end by 6 bases; junction bases not matched to a gene: 15. CDR3 length: 16 amino acids. Germline loops: CDR1 SGHTA, CDR2 FQGNSA. This CDR3 is CASSRQSAAGASEQYF. The CDR3 nucleotides read TGTGCCAGCAGCCGCCAGTCAGCAGCGGGAGCCTCCGAGCAGTACTTC. The full variable domain, with the rest looked up from reference TRBV7-2 and TRBJ2-7, is GAGVSQSPSNKVTEKGKDVELRCDPISGHTALYWYRQSLGQGLEFLIYFQGNSAPDKSGLPSDRFSAERTGGSVSTLTIQRTQQEDSAVYLCASSRQSAAGASEQYFGPGTRLTVT.

Details on this clone: The junction and the germline gene differ at one end; a read error may be behind it. The J gene is TRBJ2-7, the V gene TRBV4-3, with 8 bases aligning to TRBD1. The CDR3 covers 13 residues. Germline loops: CDR1 LGHNA, CDR2 YSLEER. The CDR3 DNA reads TGCGCCAGCAGCCAAGATCAGGGGGCGCCGCCGGACTTC. This encodes CASSQDQGAPPDF.

The chain uses TRBV28 and TRBJ2-5, with 7 bases fitting TRBD1. The CDR3 spans 13 residues. J lost 2 bases, V lost 5 bases, and 2 bases had no gene match. Per the germline V gene, CDR1 is MDHEN and CDR2 is SYDVKM. The CDR3 sequence: CASSTGQQETQYF. The CDR3 DNA follows: TGTGCCAGCAGTACGGGACAGCAAGAGACCCAGTACTTC.

This sequence joins TRBV7-9 and TRBJ2-7; 12 nucleotides match TRBD1. The CDR3 consists of 15 residues. The germline CDR1 and CDR2 sequences are SEHNR and FQNEAQ (reference sequence). After removal of 5 bases from V and 3 bases from J, the junction contained 5 bases not matched to a gene. In DNA form, the CDR3 reads TGTGCCAGCAGCGACCGGGACAGGGGGCTCTACGAGCAGTACTTC. Protein sequence: CASSDRDRGLYEQYF.

The chain has TRBV7-2 and TRBJ2-7; the D gene is possibly TRBD2 (5 bases). The germline V gene has CDR1 SGHTA and CDR2 FQGNSA. There are 12 residues in the CDR3. Trimming removed 5 bases from V and 5 bases from J, with 10 bases in between. CDR3 amino acids: CASSPRGNEQYF. The CDR3 DNA is TGTGCCAGCAGCCCCCGGGGAAACGAGCAGTACTTC.

This clone was detected once. This chain links TRBV4-1 with TRBJ2-2; 7 bases are a match to TRBD1. There are 16 residues in the CDR3. V was clipped by 0 bases and J by 5 bases; unmatched bases: 6. Germline CDR1 and CDR2: MGHRA and YSYEKL. Here the CDR3 DNA reads TGCGCCAGCAGCCAAGAGAACACAGGGGTGACCGGGGAGCTGTTTTTT. The encoded protein is CASSQENTGVTGELFF.

J is TRBJ2-2 and V is TRBV10-3, with D perhaps being TRBD1 or TRBD2 (5 bases each). The CDR3 loop spans 14 amino acids. Germline V gene lookup returns CDR1 ENHRY and CDR2 SYGVKD. The V and J ends lost 10 bases and 0 bases respectively, with 12 bases between them. In nucleotides, the CDR3 is TGTGCCACCCCCGGGGCAGCGAACACCGGGGAGCTGTTTTTT. Translation: CATPGAANTGELFF.

This sequence joins TRBV28 and TRBJ1-3; a possible D gene is TRBD1 (5 bases). Germline V gives CDR1 MDHEN, CDR2 SYDVKM. With 7 bases removed from V and 2 bases from J, the gap between germline ends came to 15 bases. This CDR3 spans 15 amino acids. CDR3 coding DNA: TGTGCCAGCACTATCACCGGGGGTCCTGGAAACACCATATATTTT. Its translation is CASTITGGPGNTIYF.

This chain joins TRBV30 and TRBJ1-1; D gene uncertain. Germline V gene data show CDR1 as GTSNPN and CDR2 as SVGIG (reference sequence). The CDR3 has 11 residues. V gave up 4 bases and J gave up 6 bases, with 9 bases separating them. The CDR3 protein is CAWNTVSEAFF. CDR3 DNA sequence: TGTGCCTGGAACACCGTCTCTGAAGCTTTCTTT.

V usage is TRBV7-3 and J usage is TRBJ2-1; tentative D call: TRBD2 (5 bases). V was clipped by 0 bases and J by 9 bases, with 9 bases between them. From germline, CDR1 is SGHTA and CDR2 FQGTGA. This CDR3 contains 13 residues. The CDR3 sequence: CASSLTSDGEQFF. DNA of the CDR3: TGTGCCAGCAGCTTAACTAGCGACGGTGAGCAGTTCTTC. The variable domain in full, completed from reference TRBV7-3 and TRBJ2-1, reads GAGVSQTPSNKVTEKGKYVELRCDPISGHTALYWYRQSLGQGPEFLIYFQGTGAADDSGLPNDRFFAVRPEGSVSTLKIQRTERGDSAVYLCASSLTSDGEQFFGPGTRLTVL.

The chain joins TRBV6-5 to TRBJ2-7; D is possibly TRBD1 or TRBD2 (5 bases each). There are 13 residues in the CDR3. CDR1 is MNHEY and CDR2 is SVGAGI in the germline V gene. V shed 5 bases and J shed 2 bases, with 10 bases lying between them. CDR3 loop: CASSIRDAYEQYF. The CDR3, as DNA: TGTGCCAGCAGTATTCGGGACGCCTACGAGCAGTACTTC.

About this clone itself: An end of the junction does not agree with germline; a read error may underlie this. The CDR3 region has the DNA TGTGCCAGCAGCCGCGGGACTCCCCAAAAGACCCAGTACTTC. Encoded protein: CASSRGTPQKTQYF. The chain has TRBV13 and TRBJ2-5; possible D gene TRBD2, 6 bases. The CDR3 spans 14 residues. Germline V gene data show CDR1 as PRHDT and CDR2 as FYEKMQ (reference sequence).

Here the CDR3 DNA reads TGTGTCTCGGGGACCGGGGAGCTGTTTTTT. Its protein product is CVSGTGELFF. The J gene is TRBJ2-2, the V gene TRBV28; possible D gene TRBD2, 5 bases. This CDR3 has 10 amino acids. Germline V gene lookup returns CDR1 MDHEN and CDR2 SYDVKM.

The CDR3 DNA reads TGTGCCAGCAGCGGCCTTAGGGGGAAGGGTGCAACTAATGAAAAACTGTTTTTT. Its protein product is CASSGLRGKGATNEKLFF. This chain connects TRBV25-1 to TRBJ1-4; possibly TRBD1 for D (6 bases). The CDR3 has 18 residues. With 6 bases removed from V and 0 bases from J, the gap between germline ends came to 20 bases. Germline CDR1 and CDR2: MGHDK and SYGVNS.

V usage is TRBV6-6 and J usage is TRBJ2-2; D remains unclear. This CDR3 region has 13 residues. Between the trimmed V and J ends, which lost 8 bases and 6 bases, there was a span of 13 bases. CDR1 MNHNY and CDR2 SVGAGI come from the germline V gene (reference sequence). The CDR3 region has the DNA TGTGCCAGCCGGTGGGGTATCGCCGGGGAGCTGTTTTTT. Its translation: CASRWGIAGELFF.

This clone occurred once. The chain combines TRBV6-5 with TRBJ2-7; 10 nucleotides align to TRBD1. CDR3 length equals 15 residues. V was pared by 6 bases and J by 5 bases, with 10 bases of the junction left unmatched. The germline gives CDR1 MNHEY, CDR2 SVGAGI. CDR3 in amino acids: CASRNAGTGDDEQYF. CDR3 bases: TGTGCCAGCAGAAACGCCGGGACAGGGGACGACGAGCAGTACTTC.

The rearrangement uses TRBV5-4 and TRBJ1-1, with a tentative D call TRBD1 (6 bases). This CDR3 region has 15 residues. V gave up 3 bases and J gave up 5 bases, with 17 bases separating them. The V gene's germline CDR1 is SGHNT and CDR2 YYREEE (reference sequence). The CDR3 DNA follows: TGTGCCAGCAGCTACTTGGGGGCGCGTGATACTGAAGCTTTCTTT. Translated, it gives CASSYLGARDTEAFF.

The chain couples TRBV4-2 to TRBJ1-2; D not certain. The CDR3 length is 15 residues. Trimming left V 4 bases short and J 9 bases short, with 21 bases between. CDR1 and CDR2 from the germline V gene are LGHNA and YNFKEQ. The CDR3 spells CASSPDGKPSRRYTF. Written as DNA, the CDR3 is TGTGCCAGCAGCCCCGACGGGAAACCCAGCAGACGCTACACCTTC.

The chain is built from TRBV9 and TRBJ2-2; 11 nucleotides align to TRBD2. Germline CDR1 SGDLS, CDR2 YYNGEE. The junction had 5 bases not matched to a gene; V was cut back by 6 bases and J by 4 bases. The CDR3 spans 15 residues. CDR3 nucleotide sequence: TGTGCCAGCACGGCTAGCGGGGGGTCCACCGGGGAGCTGTTTTTT. Amino acids: CASTASGGSTGELFF.

The chain recombines TRBV19 with TRBJ1-5; D possibly corresponds to TRBD1 (6 bases). In germline, CDR1 is LNHDA, CDR2 SQIVND (reference sequence). Between the trimmed V and J ends, which lost 6 bases and 4 bases, there was a span of 16 bases. This CDR3 comprises 15 residues. In DNA, the CDR3 is TGTGCCAGTAGCTTAGGAGGGGGAATGAATCAGCCCCAGCATTTT. Amino acid sequence: CASSLGGGMNQPQHF.

As regards this clone: In the same sample, other DNA sequences code for this CDR3. The CDR3 is CASSLTLNSPLHF. The CDR3 DNA sequence: TGTGCCAGCAGTTTAACGCTCAATTCACCCCTCCACTTT. The chain carries TRBV27 and TRBJ1-6; D is ambiguous. The CDR3 consists of 13 residues. Trimming stripped 2 bases from V and 7 bases from J, with 6 bases between. The germline CDR1 and CDR2 sequences are MNHEY and SMNVEV (reference sequence).

This clone occurred once. The chain has TRBV7-2 and TRBJ1-2; D may be TRBD1 (5 bases). CDR3 length: 15 residues. The V gene lost 1 base and the J gene lost 4 bases, with 13 bases spanning the gap. CDR1 is SGHTA, CDR2 FQGNSA, per germline. As DNA, the CDR3 is TGTGCCAGCAGCTTAGATGGGGCCGGGGTCTATGGCTACACCTTC. This codes for CASSLDGAGVYGYTF.

In this sample, this clone turned up once. This sequence joins TRBV6-5 and TRBJ1-2; D is perhaps TRBD1 (5 bases). The germline V gene has CDR1 MNHEY and CDR2 SVGAGI. The germline V and J ends were trimmed by 6 bases and 5 bases, with 13 bases remaining between them. CDR3 length: 13 amino acids. The CDR3 loop reads CASSPGALYGYTF. DNA for the CDR3: TGTGCCAGCAGCCCCGGGGCTCTTTATGGCTACACCTTC.

The chain carries TRBV7-2 and TRBJ2-7; no clear D gene. Trimming left V 1 base short and J 0 bases short, with 10 bases between. This CDR3 has 15 amino acids. In germline, CDR1 is SGHTA, CDR2 FQGNSA. For the CDR3, the DNA is TGTGCCAGCAGCTTAGGGCACTTCAGCTCCTACGAGCAGTACTTC. It is translated as CASSLGHFSSYEQYF. Complete variable domain (other parts from reference TRBV7-2 and TRBJ2-7): GAGVSQSPSNKVTEKGKDVELRCDPISGHTALYWYRQSLGQGLEFLIYFQGNSAPDKSGLPSDRFSAERTGGSVSTLTIQRTQQEDSAVYLCASSLGHFSSYEQYFGPGTRLTVT.

This chain joins TRBV5-1 and TRBJ1-2, with a weak D call TRBD1 (5 bases). CDR1 is SGHRS, CDR2 YFSETQ, per germline. V was pared by 2 bases and J by 2 bases, with 13 bases between. This CDR3 has 15 residues. The CDR3 is CASSFIPGVNYGYTF. The CDR3 nucleotides read TGCGCCAGCAGCTTCATCCCGGGGGTAAACTATGGCTACACCTTC.